The clone carrying this T cell receptor (beta chain) showed up just once. These data are taken from a study of CD8 T cells in Susac syndrome. An input of 0.5 to 1 ug of RNA was subjected to reverse transcription using random hexamers. By means of immunoSEQ multiplex PCR, TCR beta CDR3 spanning 54 Vbeta and 13 Jbeta underwent amplification. TCRdb passed the immunoSEQ multiplex PCR reads through MiXCR, listing each CDR3 protein once. Of about 130,000 distinct CDR3 sequences detected, about 93% appear once; the ten largest clones hold around 0.22%. The study sequenced TCR beta in blood CD8+ and CD4+ T cells. Negative isolation was used for CD8+ and CD4+ T cells, and FACS enrichment was applied to TEMRA cells. Trimming cost V 0 bases and J 2 bases, with 10 bases left between them. Germline CDR1 and CDR2: SQVTM and ANQGSEA. CDR3 length: 14 amino acids.

The rearrangement links TRBV29-1 to TRBJ2-5, with a possible D match to TRBD2 (5 bases). This sequence was found in a human donor with multiple sclerosis. Material for sequencing was CD8+ T cells from PBMCs. CDR3 sequence reads: CSVEDRGGQETQYF. The CDR3 region has the DNA TGCAGCGTTGAAGACCGAGGAGGACAAGAGACCCAGTACTTC.